This TCR beta chain originates from a study of blood T cell repertoires in COVID-19 (dated by TCRdb to 2020 to 2022). The study in broad terms: Collaborator samples came from the United States, Italy and Spain and covered acute and convalescent phases of COVID-19. The prospective study material was composed of cDNA or gDNA derived from T cells, B-cell-depleted T cells, or PBMCs. Deeply sampled blood TCRbeta repertoires from subjects exposed to, actively infected with, or recovered from COVID-19 were included in the dataset. The repertoires were released in a freely available public database meant as a resource for research on the immune response to SARS-CoV-2. Samples came from the ongoing ImmuneRACE study (first 160 participants) plus 1,254 subjects from 6 global collaborators. Sample metadata almost always included a de-identified subject ID, COVID-19 status, age in years and sex. Where HLA class I and class II types were available, the types were taken from metadata supplied by the sample provider, not from assay-based typing. General conclusions and limits of the study: The amount of clinical and demographic metadata varied by source and participant and was provided uncurated.

TCRbeta CDR3 regions were amplified from genomic DNA by means of the immunoSEQ Assay, a bias-controlled multiplex PCR. As for the authors' bioinformatics: Within the assay, amplification of reference gene primers was used to estimate how many nucleated cells each sample contained. To quantify the absolute abundance of each unique TCRbeta CDR3 rearrangement, sequence reads were collapsed and filtered. For each sample, productive Simpson clonality was calculated as the square root of Simpson's diversity index across productive rearrangements. In its TCRdb copy, this immuneACCESS table keeps in-frame sequences only and misses some clones. Where compared with another copy, unresolved V genes explain less than half of these, and the others have no known cause. That table gives V, J and clone size, and the DNA gave D and trimming. The sample profile shows some 200,000 clones; 88% of them were found once. 1.5% of the sample goes to the ten largest clones.

The CDR1 and CDR2 encoded by the germline V gene are MNHEY and SVGEGT. Including the terminal cysteine and phenylalanine, the CDR3 comprises 17 residues. Only the CDR3 DNA stays, 51 bases, in frame from base 1. The V and J ends are trimmed by 5 bases and 0 bases, leaving 17 bases between them. Notes on this clone: No cognate antigen has been identified for it. Within one base of it there is no much larger clone, and no base qualities were kept.

Collaborating institutions collected whole blood in K2EDTA tubes following their own protocols. For TCRbeta analysis, collaborators shipped samples in one of three forms: frozen whole blood, isolated PBMCs, or DNA extracted from either of those sample types. The TCR sequence derives from a man between 18 and 29 years old with active or convalescent COVID-19. The specimen was peripheral blood. Recombination joined TRBV6-2 or TRBV6-3 with TRBJ1-5, with the D gene not confidently named. At the DNA level, the sequence is TGTGCCAGCAGTACCGCGCGCAAAGCTTATAGCAATCAGCCCCAGCATTTT. It codes for CASSTARKAYSNQPQHF.